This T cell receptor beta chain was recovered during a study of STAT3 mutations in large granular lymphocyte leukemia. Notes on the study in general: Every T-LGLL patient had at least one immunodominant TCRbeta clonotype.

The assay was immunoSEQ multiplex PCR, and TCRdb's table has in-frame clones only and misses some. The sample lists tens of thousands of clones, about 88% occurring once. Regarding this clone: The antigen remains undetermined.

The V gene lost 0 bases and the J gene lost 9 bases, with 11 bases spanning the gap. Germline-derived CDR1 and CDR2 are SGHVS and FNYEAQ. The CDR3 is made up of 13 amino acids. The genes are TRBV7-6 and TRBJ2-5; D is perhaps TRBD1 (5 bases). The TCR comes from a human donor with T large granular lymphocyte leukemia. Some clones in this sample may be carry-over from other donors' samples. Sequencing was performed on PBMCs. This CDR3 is CASSLASQGAQYF. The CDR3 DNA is TGTGCCAGCAGCTTAGCGTCCCAAGGGGCCCAGTACTTC.